This T cell receptor beta chain was documented in a study of graft-versus-host responses after intestinal transplantation. Study details: Anti-thymocyte globulin induction was given to all recipients, followed by tacrolimus and steroids for two to four years.

With regard to this clone: Its antigen is unknown.

Sequenced by immunoSEQ multiplex PCR; TCRdb stores in-frame clones only, minus some. The sample records 110,000 to 150,000 clones, about nine tenths being singletons. This CDR3 spans 13 amino acids. The germline V gene encodes CDR1 MNHEY and CDR2 SVGAGI. The TCR originated in a human donor who received an intestinal transplant. The material sequenced was unstimulated CD4+ T cells sorted from spleen or lymph node cells, taken before intestinal transplant. J is TRBJ2-3 and V is TRBV6-5; 9 positions agree with TRBD2. The CDR3 reads CAIGGRALDTQYF. CDR3 in DNA: TGTGCAATCGGCGGGAGGGCCCTAGATACGCAGTATTTT.